Below, one TCR beta chain is given with its context. The antigen is undetermined. The data were obtained in a study of cytomegalovirus exposure and HLA in healthy donors. Germline CDR1 is LGHNA and CDR2 is YSLEER. The CDR3 totals 14 residues. Trimming took off 0 bases at V and 3 bases at J, with 3 bases between the two ends. Primers for the PCR totalled 60 Vbeta and 13 Jbeta. The method was immunoSEQ multiplex PCR; TCRdb's version includes in-frame clones alone and lacks a portion of them. Of around 150,000 clones listed, 87% are singletons. Study conclusions and caveats: In a later analysis, several top co-occurrence clusters appeared linked to parvovirus B19, influenza, CMV and Epstein-Barr virus. An analysis done earlier found most TCR beta V segments productive about 87% or about 30% of the time. Most TCR sequences were uncommon, yet certain public TCRs appeared in many donors. Indistinguishable V segments, including TRBV6-2 and TRBV6-3, were excluded.

Sequences were obtained from PBMCs. The sequence derives from a woman aged 25 to 39 in good health and CMV-seronegative. This chain uses TRBV4-3 with TRBJ2-6; D not certain. The CDR3 protein is CASSQDHGANVLTF. For the CDR3, the DNA is TGCGCCAGCAGCCAAGATCATGGGGCCAACGTCCTGACTTTC.